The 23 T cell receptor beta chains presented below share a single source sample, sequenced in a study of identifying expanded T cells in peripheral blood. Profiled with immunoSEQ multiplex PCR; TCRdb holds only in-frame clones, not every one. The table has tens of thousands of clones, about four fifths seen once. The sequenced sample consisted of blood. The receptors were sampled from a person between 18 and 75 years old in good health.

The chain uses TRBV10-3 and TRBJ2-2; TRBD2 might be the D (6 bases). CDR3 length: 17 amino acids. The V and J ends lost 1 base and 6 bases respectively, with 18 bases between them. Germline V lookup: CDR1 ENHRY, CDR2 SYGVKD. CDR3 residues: CAISEWKSRGLAGELFF. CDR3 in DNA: TGTGCCATCAGTGAGTGGAAAAGCCGGGGGTTGGCCGGGGAGCTGTTTTTT.

The CDR3 nucleotides are TGTGCCAGCAGTGATAGGTCGGACAGGCCCTATGGCTACACCTTC. This translates into CASSDRSDRPYGYTF. The chain combines TRBV6-1 with TRBJ1-2; 7 bases are a match to TRBD1. The germline gives CDR1 MNHNS, CDR2 SASEGT. The CDR3 covers 15 residues. V shed 3 bases and J 4 bases; nucleotides not matched to a gene: 8.

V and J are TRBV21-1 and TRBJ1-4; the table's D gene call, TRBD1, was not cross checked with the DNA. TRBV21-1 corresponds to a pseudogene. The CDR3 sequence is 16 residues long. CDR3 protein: CASTSPEEGDEEKLFF. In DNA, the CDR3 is TGTGCCAGCACCTCCCCGGAAGAAGGGGATGAAGAAAAACTGTTTTTT.

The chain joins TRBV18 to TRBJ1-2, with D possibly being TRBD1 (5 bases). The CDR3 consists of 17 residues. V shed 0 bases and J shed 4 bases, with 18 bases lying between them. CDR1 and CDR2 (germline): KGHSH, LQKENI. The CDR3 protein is CASSPPEGEVKRYGYTF. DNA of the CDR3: TGTGCCAGCTCACCACCGGAAGGGGAGGTGAAACGCTATGGCTACACCTTC.

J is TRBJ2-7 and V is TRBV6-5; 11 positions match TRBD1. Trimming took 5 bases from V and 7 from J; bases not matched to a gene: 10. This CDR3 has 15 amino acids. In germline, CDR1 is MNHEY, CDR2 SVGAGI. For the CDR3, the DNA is TGTGCCAGCAGTGGCCGGGACAGGGGGTTAGGGGAGCAGTACTTC. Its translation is CASSGRDRGLGEQYF.

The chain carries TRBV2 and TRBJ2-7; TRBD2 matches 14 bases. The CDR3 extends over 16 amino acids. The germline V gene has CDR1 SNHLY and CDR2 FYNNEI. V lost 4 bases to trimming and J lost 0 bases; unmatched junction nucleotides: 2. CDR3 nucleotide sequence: TGTGCCAGCAGTGGACTAGCGGGAGGGATCTCCTACGAGCAGTACTTC. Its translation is CASSGLAGGISYEQYF.

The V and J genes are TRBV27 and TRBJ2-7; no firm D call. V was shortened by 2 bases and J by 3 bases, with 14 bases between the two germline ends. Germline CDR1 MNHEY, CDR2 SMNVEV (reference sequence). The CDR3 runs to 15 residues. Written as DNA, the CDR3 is TGTGCCAGCAGTTTACCGGTAGTCCCAAACTACGAGCAGTACGTC. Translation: CASSLPVVPNYEQYV.

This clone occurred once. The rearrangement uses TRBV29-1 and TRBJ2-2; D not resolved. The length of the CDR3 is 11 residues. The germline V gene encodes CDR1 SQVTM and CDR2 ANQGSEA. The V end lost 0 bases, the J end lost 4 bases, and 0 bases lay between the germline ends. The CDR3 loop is CSVEDTGELFF. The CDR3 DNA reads TGCAGCGTTGAAGACACCGGGGAGCTGTTTTTT.

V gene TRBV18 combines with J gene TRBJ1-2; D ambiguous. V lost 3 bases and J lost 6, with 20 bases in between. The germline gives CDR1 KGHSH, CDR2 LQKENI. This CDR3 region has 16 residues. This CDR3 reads CASSPPSGRSVHGYTF. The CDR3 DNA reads TGTGCCAGCTCACCTCCATCGGGCAGGTCGGTGCATGGCTACACCTTC.

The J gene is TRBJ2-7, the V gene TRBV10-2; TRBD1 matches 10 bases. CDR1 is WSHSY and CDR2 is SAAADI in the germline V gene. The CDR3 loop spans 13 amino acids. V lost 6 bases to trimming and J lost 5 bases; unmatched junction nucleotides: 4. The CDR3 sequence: CASRKTGGDEQYF. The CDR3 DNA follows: TGCGCCAGCAGAAAGACAGGGGGCGACGAGCAGTACTTC.

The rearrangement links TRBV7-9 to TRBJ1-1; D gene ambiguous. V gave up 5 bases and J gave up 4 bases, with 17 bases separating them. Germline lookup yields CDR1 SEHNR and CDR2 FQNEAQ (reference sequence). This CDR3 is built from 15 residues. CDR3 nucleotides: TGTGCCAGCAGCCCGGGGTCCACGTGGGGCACTGAAGCTTTCTTT. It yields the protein CASSPGSTWGTEAFF.

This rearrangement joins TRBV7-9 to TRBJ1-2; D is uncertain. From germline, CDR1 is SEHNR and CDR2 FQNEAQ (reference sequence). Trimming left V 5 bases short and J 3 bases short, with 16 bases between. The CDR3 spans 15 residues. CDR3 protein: CASSPGLFFDYGYTF. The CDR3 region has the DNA TGTGCCAGCAGCCCGGGCCTCTTTTTCGACTATGGCTACACCTTC.

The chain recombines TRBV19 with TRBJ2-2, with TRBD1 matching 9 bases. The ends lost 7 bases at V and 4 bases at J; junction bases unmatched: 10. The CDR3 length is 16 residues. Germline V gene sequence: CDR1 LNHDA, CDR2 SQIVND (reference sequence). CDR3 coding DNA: TGTGCCAGTACCCGGACAGGGGTTCGTGGCACCGGGGAGCTGTTTTTT. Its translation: CASTRTGVRGTGELFF.

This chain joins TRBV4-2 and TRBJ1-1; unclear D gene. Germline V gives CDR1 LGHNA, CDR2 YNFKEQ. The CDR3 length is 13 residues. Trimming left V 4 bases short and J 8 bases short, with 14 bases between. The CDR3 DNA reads TGTGCCAGCAGCCGCCAGAGGGCAGGAGAAGCTTTCTTT. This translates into CASSRQRAGEAFF.

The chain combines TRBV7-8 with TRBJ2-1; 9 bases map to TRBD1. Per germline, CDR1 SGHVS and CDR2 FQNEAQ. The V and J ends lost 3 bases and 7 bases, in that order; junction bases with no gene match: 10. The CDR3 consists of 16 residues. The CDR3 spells CASSLPRDRDENEQFF. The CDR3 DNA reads TGTGCCAGCAGCTTGCCAAGGGACAGGGATGAGAATGAGCAGTTCTTC.

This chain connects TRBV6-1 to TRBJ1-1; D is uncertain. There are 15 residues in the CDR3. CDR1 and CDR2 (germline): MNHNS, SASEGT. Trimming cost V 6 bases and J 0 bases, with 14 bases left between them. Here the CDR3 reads CASRGGQTMNTEAFF. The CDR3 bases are TGTGCCAGCAGAGGTGGGCAGACTATGAACACTGAAGCTTTCTTT.

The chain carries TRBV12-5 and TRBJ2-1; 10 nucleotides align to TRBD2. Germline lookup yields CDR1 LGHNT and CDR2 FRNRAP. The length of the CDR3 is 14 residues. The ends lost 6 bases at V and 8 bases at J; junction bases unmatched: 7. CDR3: CASGSSGRRHEQFF. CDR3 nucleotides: TGTGCTAGTGGCTCTAGCGGGAGACGCCATGAGCAGTTCTTC.

The CDR3 DNA follows: TGTGCCAGCAGCTTAGAGGGGGTCCGCTCCTACAATGAGCAGTTCTTC. It translates to CASSLEGVRSYNEQFF. J is TRBJ2-1 and V is TRBV7-6; perhaps TRBD1 as D (6 bases). The CDR3 totals 16 residues. Per germline, CDR1 SGHVS and CDR2 FNYEAQ. Trimming took 1 base from V and 0 from J, leaving 10 bases between them.

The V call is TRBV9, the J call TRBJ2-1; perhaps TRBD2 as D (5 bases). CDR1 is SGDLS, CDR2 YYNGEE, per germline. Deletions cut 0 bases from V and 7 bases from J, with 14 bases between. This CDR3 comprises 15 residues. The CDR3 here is CASSVGLSERNEQFF. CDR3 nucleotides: TGTGCCAGCAGCGTAGGGCTATCCGAGCGGAATGAGCAGTTCTTC.

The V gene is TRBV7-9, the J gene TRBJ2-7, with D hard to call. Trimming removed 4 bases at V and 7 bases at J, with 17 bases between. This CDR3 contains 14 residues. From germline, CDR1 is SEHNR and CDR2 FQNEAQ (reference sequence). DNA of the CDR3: TGTGCCAGCAGCTATGCGGACGTCTCTGATGAGCAGTACTTC. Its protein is CASSYADVSDEQYF.

CDR3 residues: CASRYKPRSYEQYF. The CDR3 DNA sequence: TGTGCCAGCAGGTATAAACCGAGAAGCTACGAGCAGTACTTC. The chain carries TRBV27 and TRBJ2-7, with D uncertain. In germline, CDR1 is MNHEY, CDR2 SMNVEV (reference sequence). The CDR3 is made up of 14 amino acids. Trimming pared 6 bases from V and 3 bases from J, leaving 15 bases between.

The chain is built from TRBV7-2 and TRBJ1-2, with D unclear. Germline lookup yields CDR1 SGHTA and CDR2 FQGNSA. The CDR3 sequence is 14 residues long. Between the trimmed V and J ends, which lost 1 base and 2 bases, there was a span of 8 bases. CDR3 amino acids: CASSLVVRNYGYTF. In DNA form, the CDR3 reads TGTGCCAGCAGCTTAGTCGTGAGAAACTATGGCTACACCTTC. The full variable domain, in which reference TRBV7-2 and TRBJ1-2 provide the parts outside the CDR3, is GAGVSQSPSNKVTEKGKDVELRCDPISGHTALYWYRQSLGQGLEFLIYFQGNSAPDKSGLPSDRFSAERTGGSVSTLTIQRTQQEDSAVYLCASSLVVRNYGYTFGSGTRLTVV.

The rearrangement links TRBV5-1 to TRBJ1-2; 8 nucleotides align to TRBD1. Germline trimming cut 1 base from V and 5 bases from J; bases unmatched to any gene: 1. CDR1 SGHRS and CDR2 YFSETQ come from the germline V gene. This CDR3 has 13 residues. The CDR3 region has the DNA TGCGCCAGCAGCTTGCAGGGGGCATATGGCTACACCTTC. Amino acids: CASSLQGAYGYTF.